This T cell receptor (beta chain) was captured in a study of human T cells and chemical hapten exposure. Each cDNA molecule in the library carried unique molecular identifiers. TCRdb called the RACE reads again in MiXCR, with one record for every CDR3 protein. Of 75,000 to 90,000 distinct CDR3 sequences detected, under 11% appear once; the ten largest clones hold 5%. Germline V CDR1 and CDR2: SQVTM, ANQGSEA. The CDR3 is 13 residues long. The ends lost 6 bases at V and 2 bases at J; junction bases unmatched: 2. Regarding time point: patch test 2, 6 weeks after DPC sensitization. Treatment indicated: therapeutic diphenylcyclopropenone sensitization with weekly scalp DPC.

The TCR was taken from a woman aged 45-59 years with alopecia areata. Some clones in this sample may be carry-over from other donors' samples. The chain employs TRBV29-1 and TRBJ2-3; TRBD2 agrees at 10 bases. This sample comprised whole blood, obtained in connection with sensitization to the hapten diphenylcyclopropenone (DPC). The DNA for the CDR3 is TGCAGCGTAGCGGGAGGGGCCACAGATACGCAGTATTTT. It translates to CSVAGGATDTQYF.